The next 32 T cell receptor beta chains were all read from a single sample in a study of CD8+ T cells in alopecia areata. RNA was isolated and reverse transcribed to cDNA, the sequencing template. Profiled with immunoSEQ multiplex PCR; TCRdb holds only in-frame clones, not every one. The table shows 85,000 to 110,000 clones, with approximately 90% occurring only once. Described treatment: oral pan-JAK inhibitor, 5-10 mg twice daily. The sequencing here drew on CD8+ T cells sorted from blood, taken around week 30, from a patient treated with tofacitinib. All receptors come from a human donor with alopecia areata.

The chain combines TRBV18 with TRBJ1-1; D uncertain. V gave up 3 bases and J gave up 3 bases, with 17 bases separating them. Germline V gene lookup returns CDR1 KGHSH and CDR2 LQKENI. CDR3 length: 16 amino acids. CDR3 sequence reads: CASSPSWLTADTEAFF. As DNA, the CDR3 is TGTGCCAGCTCACCCTCATGGCTGACGGCCGACACTGAAGCTTTCTTT.

The rearrangement links TRBV6-1 to TRBJ2-7, with 9 bases that match TRBD1. There are 13 residues in the CDR3. Germline CDR1 is MNHNS and CDR2 is SASEGT. The ends lost 8 bases at V and 4 bases at J; junction bases unmatched: 6. The CDR3: CASDGTGMYEQYF. The CDR3 DNA is TGTGCCAGCGACGGGACAGGGATGTACGAGCAGTACTTC.

This clone occurred a few times. The chain is built from TRBV29-1 and TRBJ2-1; D remains ambiguous. Germline V gene sequence: CDR1 SQVTM, CDR2 ANQGSEA. The CDR3 sequence is 11 residues long. The V end was cut by 6 bases, the J end by 3 bases, with 6 bases between. The CDR3 sequence: CSVTVYNEQFF. The CDR3 nucleotides read TGCAGCGTGACGGTCTACAATGAGCAGTTCTTC.

The rearrangement joins TRBV30 to TRBJ1-2, with TRBD1 as a possible D gene (5 bases). V was pared by 5 bases and J by 2 bases, with 15 bases between. The CDR3 is 14 amino acids. Germline CDR1 is GTSNPN and CDR2 is SVGIG (reference sequence). CDR3 in amino acids: CAWDMGRVNYGYTF. CDR3 sequence (DNA): TGTGCCTGGGATATGGGCAGGGTCAACTATGGCTACACCTTC.

J is TRBJ2-1 and V is TRBV7-9; D is uncertain. Germline CDR1 SEHNR, CDR2 FQNEAQ (reference sequence). CDR3 length: 12 residues. The V gene lost 4 bases and the J gene lost 8 bases, with 9 bases spanning the gap. CDR3 sequence reads: CASSSTSDEQFF. For the CDR3, the DNA is TGTGCCAGCAGCTCAACGAGCGATGAGCAGTTCTTC.

The chain combines TRBV2 with TRBJ2-7, with 8 bases identical to TRBD1. V shed 6 bases and J 2 bases; nucleotides not matched to a gene: 0. The germline CDR1 and CDR2 sequences are SNHLY and FYNNEI. The CDR3 is made up of 12 amino acids. The CDR3, as DNA: TGTGCCAGCAGACAGGGGGCCTACGAGCAGTACTTC. It encodes CASRQGAYEQYF.

A single count supports this clone. The chain combines TRBV5-1 with TRBJ1-1, with D possibly being TRBD1 (5 bases). The germline V gene encodes CDR1 SGHRS and CDR2 YFSETQ. V was shortened by 4 bases and J by 3 bases, with 13 bases between the two germline ends. The CDR3 is made up of 14 amino acids. CDR3 coding DNA: TGCGCCAGCAGCGTGGGGGAAGGGGACACTGAAGCTTTCTTT. Encoded protein: CASSVGEGDTEAFF.

About this clone: At one boundary the junction diverges from the germline segment, which might be a read error. The chain couples TRBV4-1 to TRBJ2-7, with D perhaps matching TRBD2 (6 bases). This CDR3 is built from 15 residues. Looked up from germline, CDR1 is MGHRA and CDR2 is YSYEKL. This CDR3 reads CASGQDNRSGYEQYF. The CDR3 DNA sequence: TGCGCCAGCGGCCAAGATAATCGCAGCGGGTACGAGCAGTACTTC.

This clone was picked up a small number of times. The chain employs TRBV27 and TRBJ2-5, with D perhaps assigned TRBD1 or TRBD2 (5 bases each). The end of the DNA fits TRBJ2-7 better, so the J call may be wrong. The CDR3 contains 14 residues. Per germline, CDR1 MNHEY and CDR2 SMNVEV (reference sequence). The CDR3 region has the DNA TGTGCCAGCAGCCAATCTGGGGGTTACTACGAGCAGTACTTC. This encodes CASSQSGGYYEQYF.

The chain couples TRBV11-2 to TRBJ2-3; TRBD2 agrees at 8 bases. Germline V CDR1 and CDR2: SGHAT, FQNNGV. The CDR3 consists of 18 residues. J was trimmed by 3 bases and V by 2 bases; bases with no gene match: 13. CDR3 in DNA: TGTGCCAGCAGCTTAACCCCGTGGGCGGGGGGCCATACAGATACGCAGTATTTT. Protein sequence: CASSLTPWAGGHTDTQYF.

The genes are TRBV30 and TRBJ2-1; 9 bases agree with TRBD2. The length of the CDR3 is 14 residues. The germline gives CDR1 GTSNPN, CDR2 SVGIG (reference sequence). V was clipped by 7 bases and J by 3 bases; unmatched bases: 7. The DNA for the CDR3 is TGTGCCTTGAATAGCGGGAGTAACTACAATGAGCAGTTCTTC. Its protein is CALNSGSNYNEQFF.

This chain links TRBV7-3 with TRBJ1-5, with D possibly being TRBD1 (5 bases). V lost 3 bases to trimming and J lost 6 bases, with 21 bases between them. The germline V gene encodes CDR1 SGHTA and CDR2 FQGTGA. The CDR3 extends over 17 amino acids. This CDR3 reads CASSFCRCPRVGQPQHF. For the CDR3, the DNA is TGTGCCAGCAGCTTCTGTCGATGTCCCAGGGTGGGTCAGCCCCAGCATTTT.

The chain couples TRBV30 to TRBJ1-4; D not certain. Germline CDR1 and CDR2: GTSNPN and SVGIG (reference sequence). The CDR3 is made up of 13 amino acids. Trimming removed 6 bases at V and 0 bases at J, with 8 bases between. In nucleotides, the CDR3 is TGTGCCTGCGTTCATGCAACTAATGAAAAACTGTTTTTT. Encoded protein: CACVHATNEKLFF.

J is TRBJ1-6 and V is TRBV4-2; D uncertain. Germline values: CDR1 LGHNA, CDR2 YNFKEQ. This CDR3 comprises 17 residues. The V and J ends lost 0 bases and 9 bases respectively, with 18 bases between them. The CDR3 spells CASSQETSPPGGSPLHF. CDR3 nucleotide sequence: TGTGCCAGCAGCCAAGAAACCTCGCCACCGGGCGGTTCACCCCTCCACTTT.

This rearrangement joins TRBV19 to TRBJ2-3; 7 bases are shared with TRBD2. The V and J ends lost 5 bases and 2 bases, in that order; junction bases with no gene match: 10. The CDR3 consists of 16 residues. The germline V gene has CDR1 LNHDA and CDR2 SQIVND (reference sequence). The CDR3 DNA reads as TGTGCCAGTAGTTTCAGGCGGGAGCTTTCCACAGATACGCAGTATTTT. This codes for CASSFRRELSTDTQYF.

V gene TRBV29-1 combines with J gene TRBJ1-5, with D unclear. Germline lookup yields CDR1 SQVTM and CDR2 ANQGSEA. V gave up 3 bases and J gave up 4 bases, with 7 bases separating them. The CDR3 has 12 residues. CDR3 amino acids: CSVEEGNQPQHF. In DNA, the CDR3 is TGCAGCGTTGAGGAGGGAAATCAGCCCCAGCATTTT.

This chain joins TRBV27 and TRBJ2-1; possibly TRBD2 for D (6 bases). Trimming took off 6 bases at V and 0 bases at J, with 12 bases between the two ends. Germline V gene sequence: CDR1 MNHEY, CDR2 SMNVEV (reference sequence). CDR3 size: 15 residues. CDR3 protein: CASRDGGLSYNEQFF. The CDR3 DNA reads as TGTGCCAGCAGGGACGGGGGACTCTCCTACAATGAGCAGTTCTTC.

Remarks on this clone: This same CDR3 is encoded by further DNA sequences in the sample. DNA of the CDR3: TGCAGCGCTGACCTCCCAGGGACGGGGCCCACAGATACGCAGTATTTT. This encodes CSADLPGTGPTDTQYF. The chain combines TRBV29-1 with TRBJ2-3; perhaps D is TRBD1 or TRBD2 (5 bases each). The CDR3 length is 16 residues. Trimming pared 7 bases from V and 2 bases from J, leaving 22 bases between. Germline V gene sequence: CDR1 SQVTM, CDR2 ANQGSEA.

This clone occurred a few times. The J gene is TRBJ1-5, the V gene TRBV6-1; 8 nucleotides agree with TRBD1. Trimming cost V 8 bases and J 4 bases; bases outside gene matches: 10. The CDR3 spans 15 residues. CDR1 is MNHNS, CDR2 SASEGT, per germline. CDR3 nucleotides: TGTGCCAGCCGGGACAGGCCCCCCAAAAATCAGCCCCAGCATTTT. Encoded protein: CASRDRPPKNQPQHF.

The chain links TRBV2 to TRBJ2-7, with D hard to call. This CDR3 has 14 amino acids. Deletions cut 7 bases from V and 2 bases from J, with 15 bases between. Germline lookup yields CDR1 SNHLY and CDR2 FYNNEI. CDR3 sequence (DNA): TGTGCCAGCATCAACTATGACGGAACCTACGAGCAGTACTTC. It yields the protein CASINYDGTYEQYF.

J is TRBJ2-7 and V is TRBV7-9, with a possible D match to TRBD1 (6 bases). Germline CDR1 is SEHNR and CDR2 is FQNEAQ (reference sequence). CDR3 length equals 13 residues. The V gene lost 3 bases and the J gene lost 1 base, with 7 bases spanning the gap. The CDR3 DNA follows: TGTGCCAGCAGCTTGGACAGTTCCTACGAGCAGTACTTC. This sequence encodes CASSLDSSYEQYF.

V usage is TRBV4-1 and J usage is TRBJ2-3; 10 bases align to TRBD2. The CDR3 is 15 residues long. Germline loops: CDR1 MGHRA, CDR2 YSYEKL. V lost 4 bases to trimming and J lost 1 base; unmatched junction nucleotides: 2. CDR3: CASSPSGRGTDTQYF. As DNA, the CDR3 is TGCGCCAGCAGCCCCAGCGGGAGGGGCACAGATACGCAGTATTTT.

The chain is built from TRBV13 and TRBJ2-1; 8 bases are shared with TRBD1. V shed 2 bases and J 8 bases; nucleotides not matched to a gene: 5. This CDR3 has 14 residues. Germline V CDR1 and CDR2: PRHDT, FYEKMQ (reference sequence). CDR3 in amino acids: CASSLYQGAHEQFF. DNA of the CDR3: TGTGCCAGCAGCTTATATCAGGGGGCCCATGAGCAGTTCTTC.

This rearrangement joins TRBV29-1 to TRBJ2-5; D may match TRBD1 or TRBD2 (6 bases each). The end of the DNA aligns better with TRBJ2-7, so the J call may be wrong. The CDR3 is 13 residues long. Germline values: CDR1 SQVTM, CDR2 ANQGSEA. CDR3 in amino acids: CSVEGGRDYEQYF. In nucleotides, the CDR3 is TGCAGCGTTGAGGGGGGCAGGGACTACGAGCAGTACTTC.

This chain uses TRBV27 with TRBJ2-2; D is ambiguous. The CDR3 extends over 12 amino acids. Germline CDR1 is MNHEY and CDR2 is SMNVEV (reference sequence). The V and J ends lost 5 bases and 5 bases respectively, with 6 bases between them. This CDR3 reads CASSTSTGELFF. The CDR3 DNA follows: TGTGCCAGCAGTACATCGACCGGGGAGCTGTTTTTT.

The V call is TRBV6-5, the J call TRBJ2-3; tentatively, D is TRBD2 (6 bases). The CDR3 covers 14 residues. V gave up 6 bases and J gave up 4 bases, with 14 bases separating them. Germline CDR1 reads MNHEY; CDR2 reads SVGAGI. CDR3 residues: CASSSGTAPDTQYF. The CDR3 nucleotides are TGTGCCAGCAGCTCTGGGACTGCCCCAGATACGCAGTATTTT.

The chain employs TRBV19 and TRBJ2-3; tentatively, D is TRBD1 or TRBD2 (5 bases each). Germline V gene sequence: CDR1 LNHDA, CDR2 SQIVND (reference sequence). V shed 2 bases and J shed 4 bases, with 10 bases lying between them. This CDR3 spans 14 amino acids. The CDR3 is CASSISGGADTQYF. The CDR3 nucleotides are TGTGCCAGTAGTATAAGTGGGGGAGCAGATACGCAGTATTTT. The full variable domain, rest sourced from reference TRBV19 and TRBJ2-3, is DGGITQSPKYLFRKEGQNVTLSCEQNLNHDAMYWYRQDPGQGLRLIYYSQIVNDFQKGDIAEGYSVSREKKESFPLTVTSAQKNPTAFYLCASSISGGADTQYFGPGTRLTVL.

The V and J genes are TRBV12-1 and TRBJ2-4; TRBD1 is the table's D call, not checked against the DNA. TRBV12-1 is recorded as a pseudogene. CDR3 length: 20 amino acids. DNA of the CDR3: TGTGCCAGCAGCTTTGCGAGGCGCGCAGGGGACCCCATAGCCAAAAACATTCAGTACTTC. It translates to CASSFARRAGDPIAKNIQYF.

The chain recombines TRBV9 with TRBJ2-7; 7 bases align to TRBD1. CDR1 is SGDLS, CDR2 YYNGEE, per germline. V lost 3 bases to trimming and J lost 0 bases; unmatched junction nucleotides: 6. The CDR3 runs 15 residues. The CDR3 DNA is TGTGCCAGCAGCGGGGTCGGACAGGACTCCTACGAGCAGTACTTC. Amino acid sequence: CASSGVGQDSYEQYF. Filled out from reference TRBV9 and TRBJ2-7, the complete variable domain reads DSGVTQTPKHLITATGQRVTLRCSPRSGDLSVYWYQQSLDQGLQFLIQYYNGEERAKGNILERFSAQQFPDLHSELNLSSLELGDSALYFCASSGVGQDSYEQYFGPGTRLTVT.

The V call is TRBV30, the J call TRBJ2-7; D gene uncertain. V shed 3 bases and J shed 0 bases, with 15 bases lying between them. Looked up from germline, CDR1 is GTSNPN and CDR2 is SVGIG (reference sequence). The length of the CDR3 is 15 residues. Here the CDR3 reads CAWSRGTAVSYEQYF. CDR3 nucleotides: TGTGCCTGGAGCCGAGGTACAGCCGTCTCCTACGAGCAGTACTTC.

The rearrangement joins TRBV10-3 to TRBJ2-1; D tentatively fits TRBD1 or TRBD2 (5 bases each). CDR1 and CDR2 (germline): ENHRY, SYGVKD. Trimming removed 0 bases at V and 6 bases at J, with 12 bases between. There are 15 residues in the CDR3. The CDR3 protein is CAISESMGTANEQFF. As DNA, the CDR3 is TGTGCCATCAGTGAGTCAATGGGGACCGCCAATGAGCAGTTCTTC.

The rearrangement uses TRBV7-9 and TRBJ2-7; 8 bases are shared with TRBD2. Germline values: CDR1 SEHNR, CDR2 FQNEAQ (reference sequence). CDR3 length equals 14 residues. Trimming took 0 bases from V and 3 from J; bases not matched to a gene: 1. The chain's CDR3 is CASSLAGTSYEQYF. The CDR3 coding sequence is TGTGCCAGCAGCTTAGCGGGGACTAGCTACGAGCAGTACTTC.